Listed below are T cell receptor beta chains from one sample, sequenced in a study of blood T cell repertoires in COVID-19. The repertoire was sequenced with immunoSEQ multiplex PCR; TCRdb's copy has only in-frame clones and lacks some. Of 330,000 or so clones listed, 75% to 90% are singletons. The sample was PBMCs or T cells enriched from blood (not recorded which). These receptors all come from a man aged 30 to 45 who had recovered from COVID-19. CDR3s include the opening cysteine and the closing phenylalanine or tryptophan. A D gene is named only where the DNA matches it firmly. The size field is filled for only some rows; it gives once, few, many or a size class.

.,.,TRBJ1-5,TRBV27,TGTGCCAGCAGTTTATCTTCGGGGGTCAGCAATCAGCCCCAGCATTTT,CASSLSSGVSNQPQHF
.,TRBD2,TRBJ2-5,TRBV6-8,TGTGCCAGCAGTTACTCGAACCCTAGCGGGGCCCAAGAGACCCAGTACTTC,CASSYSNPSGAQETQYF
.,.,TRBJ1-4,TRBV5-1,TGCGCCAGCAGCTTGGGTTACAGTAATGAAAAACTGTTTTTT,CASSLGYSNEKLFF
.,.,TRBJ2-5,TRBV12-5,TGTGCTAGTGGTTTGGTTGACTCCCATCCCCAGTACTTC,CASGLVDSHPQYF
few,.,TRBJ1-2,TRBV24-1,TGTGCCACCAGTGATTCAGGGGCCCGGACCTATGGCTACACCTTC,CATSDSGARTYGYTF
.,.,TRBJ1-2,TRBV28,TGTGCCAGCAGTTACAGGGCTAACTATGGCTACACCTTC,CASSYRANYGYTF
.,TRBD1,TRBJ2-2,TRBV2,TGTGCCAGCAGTGGGACAGGGGGCACCGGGGAGCTGTTTTTT,CASSGTGGTGELFF
.,.,TRBJ2-1,TRBV6-1,TGTGCCAGCAGTGAAATCTTTTACAGCACCCAGTTCTTC,CASSEIFYSTQFF
.,TRBD1,TRBJ2-7,TRBV6-5,TGTGCCAGCACCCAGGGGACAGGACACTCCTACGAGCAGTACTTC,CASTQGTGHSYEQYF
few,.,TRBJ1-5,TRBV29-1,TGCAGCGTCGGGGGTCCTGATCAGCCCCAGCATTTT,CSVGGPDQPQHF
.,TRBD2,TRBJ2-7,TRBV5-5,TGTGCCAGCAGCCTGGGACTAGCGCAGATCTACGAGCAGTACTTC,CASSLGLAQIYEQYF
.,.,TRBJ2-1,TRBV28,TGTGCCAGCAGTTTGGGCAGGGGGCAGTTCTTC,CASSLGRGQFF
.,TRBD1,TRBJ1-6,TRBV10-2,TGCGCCAGCGGGACAGCCTACCAAAGCTCCTATAATTCACCCCTCCACTTT,CASGTAYQSSYNSPLHF
.,TRBD1,TRBJ2-5,TRBV28,TGTGCCAGCAGCCACCTAGGACAGGGCGGGGAGACCCAGTACTTC,CASSHLGQGGETQYF
.,TRBD1,TRBJ1-3,TRBV18,TGTGCCAGCTCGTATACGGGACAGGGCCGTGGAAACACCATATATTTT,CASSYTGQGRGNTIYF
.,TRBD2,TRBJ2-2,TRBV5-1,TGCGCCAGCAGCTCCCTCCTTAGCGGGGGGGCGGTGGACACCGGGGAGCTGTTTTTT,CASSSLLSGGAVDTGELFF
.,.,TRBJ2-1,TRBV5-1,TGCGCCAGCAGCCTTACAGGGATCTCCTACAATGAGCAGTTCTTC,CASSLTGISYNEQFF
.,.,TRBJ1-2,TRBV20-1,TGCAGTGCTAGTCCAGGGGAGGGGGTTAGCTATGGCTACACCTTC,CSASPGEGVSYGYTF